Presented here are 21 T cell receptor beta chains from one specimen sequenced in a study of HIV-infected children after antiretroviral therapy interruption. Specified treatment: PENTA 11 planned treatment interruption arm or continuous ART arm. Unique molecular identifiers were included in an RNA-based 3' RACE TCR library. TCRdb used MiXCR to reprocess the 3' RACE reads, holding one entry per CDR3 protein. The profile shows about 46,000 distinct CDR3 sequences, roughly 4.5% of them singletons. The specimen comprised CD45RA+ CD4+ T cells from PBMCs, pooled from several time points, sampled from a donor given antiretroviral therapy, either interrupted or continuous. Regarding subset: naive CD4+ CD45RA+ CD45RO- T cells. The receptor source for this set is a pool of human donors with HIV.

This clonotype was seen only a few times. The chain has TRBV19 and TRBJ1-5; D is ambiguous. Per germline, CDR1 LNHDA and CDR2 SQIVND (reference sequence). V lost 1 base and J lost 4, with 8 bases in between. The CDR3 is 14 amino acids. CDR3 nucleotide sequence: TGTGCCAGTAGTATAGCAATCGGGAATCAGCCCCAGCATTTT. Its protein is CASSIAIGNQPQHF.

This clonotype occurred many times. This chain links TRBV21-1 with TRBJ2-2; no DNA check was done on the table's D call, TRBD1. TRBV21-1 is given as a pseudogene. CDR3 length: 14 residues. The CDR3 bases are TGTGCCAGCAGCAAAGACAGGGAAACCGGGGAGCTGTTTTTT. Translated, it gives CASSKDRETGELFF.

Many counts were recorded for this clonotype. This chain links TRBV4-2 with TRBJ2-1, with D possibly being TRBD2 (6 bases). Germline CDR1 reads LGHNA; CDR2 reads YNFKEQ. V dropped 2 bases and J dropped 1 base, with 9 bases sitting between them. This CDR3 is built from 15 residues. CDR3: CASSQRAGSYNEQFF. Written as DNA, the CDR3 is TGTGCCAGCAGCCAAAGGGCGGGATCCTACAATGAGCAGTTCTTC.

This clonotype was counted ten times or more. This chain links TRBV25-1 with TRBJ2-3; D gene unclear. In germline, CDR1 is MGHDK, CDR2 SYGVNS. V shed 8 bases and J shed 1 base, with 10 bases lying between them. The CDR3 extends over 13 amino acids. In DNA form, the CDR3 reads TGTGCCAGCCGAGATACAGGCACAGATACGCAGTATTTT. Residues: CASRDTGTDTQYF.

This chain joins TRBV10-1 and TRBJ2-7; possible D gene TRBD1, 6 bases. The V gene lost 0 bases and the J gene lost 3 bases, with 12 bases spanning the gap. CDR3 size: 15 residues. The V gene's germline CDR1 is WNHNN and CDR2 SYGVQD (reference sequence). CDR3 in DNA: TGCGCCAGCAGTGAGTCGAAACAGGGTTTCTACGAGCAGTACTTC. Encoded protein: CASSESKQGFYEQYF.

This clonotype was detected many times. This rearrangement joins TRBV10-3 to TRBJ2-2; D call uncertain. V was cut by 6 bases and J by 1 base, with 6 bases left in between. The germline CDR1 and CDR2 sequences are ENHRY and SYGVKD. The CDR3 is made up of 13 amino acids. CDR3 bases: TGTGCCATCAGACGACAGAACACCGGGGAGCTGTTTTTT. It encodes CAIRRQNTGELFF.

This clonotype was seen ten or more times. CDR3 residues: CASSIPNYGYTF. DNA for the CDR3: TGTGCCAGTAGTATACCCAACTATGGCTACACCTTC. The V gene is TRBV19, the J gene TRBJ1-2; D unresolved. V lost 2 bases and J lost 2, with 3 bases in between. CDR1 is LNHDA, CDR2 SQIVND, per germline (reference sequence). This CDR3 has 12 residues.

This clonotype has ten or more counts. The chain uses TRBV3-1 and TRBJ1-2; 7 bases agree with TRBD1. The CDR3 has 14 amino acids. The trim removed 4 bases at V and 8 bases at J, leaving 10 bases unmatched. In germline, CDR1 is LGHDT, CDR2 YNNKEL (reference sequence). The CDR3 DNA reads TGTGCCAGCAGCCTTTTTGACAGGGAAGTCGGCTACACCTTC. Its translation is CASSLFDREVGYTF.

This clonotype was detected ten times or more. The junction differs from germline at one of its ends, possibly a read error. The CDR3 sequence is CASSWVNTEAFF. The CDR3 DNA sequence: TGTGCCAGCAGTTGGGTGAATACTGAAGCTTTCTTT. The chain links TRBV12-3 or TRBV12-4 to TRBJ1-1; D unclear. The CDR3 spans 12 residues.

This clonotype was recorded at least ten times. V usage is TRBV6-2 or TRBV6-3 and J usage is TRBJ2-2; D uncertain. There are 10 residues in the CDR3. The V gene lost 4 bases and the J gene lost 6 bases, with 0 bases spanning the gap. Per germline, CDR1 MNHEY and CDR2 SVGEGT. CDR3 region: CASSSGELFF. CDR3 in DNA: TGTGCCAGCAGTTCCGGGGAGCTGTTTTTT.

This clonotype was observed at least ten times. This rearrangement joins TRBV4-1 to TRBJ1-2, with a possible D match to TRBD1 (5 bases). Trimming took 0 bases from V and 0 from J, leaving 5 bases between them. This CDR3 is 14 amino acids long. CDR1 is MGHRA and CDR2 is YSYEKL in the germline V gene. CDR3 nucleotides: TGCGCCAGCAGCCAAGAACAGGCTAACTATGGCTACACCTTC. Translated, it gives CASSQEQANYGYTF.

The V gene is TRBV12-3 or TRBV12-4, the J gene TRBJ2-2, with 7 bases fitting TRBD1. This CDR3 has 14 residues. Trimming removed 5 bases from V and 4 bases from J; junction bases left unmatched: 4. CDR3 DNA sequence: TGTGCCAGCAGTCCCAGGGGGAGCACCGGGGAGCTGTTTTTT. Its protein is CASSPRGSTGELFF.

This clonotype was recorded many times. The chain links TRBV19 to TRBJ2-7; possible D gene TRBD1, 6 bases. Germline CDR1 and CDR2: LNHDA and SQIVND (reference sequence). The CDR3 is made up of 12 amino acids. Trimming took 9 bases from V and 10 from J, leaving 19 bases between them. Here the CDR3 DNA reads TGTGCCAGCAGTCCGGACAGTTATGAACAGTACTTC. It encodes CASSPDSYEQYF.

This clonotype came up a few times. The chain uses TRBV19 and TRBJ1-5; TRBD1 might be the D (5 bases). The CDR3 has 14 amino acids. V lost 7 bases and J 4 bases, leaving 14 bases between the germline ends. CDR1 and CDR2 from the germline V gene are LNHDA and SQIVND (reference sequence). The CDR3 loop is CASNSGRENQPQHF. In DNA, the CDR3 is TGTGCCAGTAACTCAGGGCGCGAGAATCAGCCCCAGCATTTT.

This clonotype showed up many times. The chain uses TRBV19 and TRBJ2-7, with D maybe TRBD2 (6 bases). Trimming pared 4 bases from V and 3 bases from J, leaving 13 bases between. CDR1 LNHDA and CDR2 SQIVND come from the germline V gene (reference sequence). The CDR3 runs to 14 residues. CDR3 sequence (DNA): TGTGCCAGTAGTAGAGCGGGTTCTTTCTACGAGCAGTACTTC. This translates into CASSRAGSFYEQYF.

In its sample, this clonotype was seen many times. The gene calls are TRBV12-3 or TRBV12-4 and TRBJ2-3, with 9 bases matching TRBD2. This CDR3 spans 16 amino acids. V was pared by 5 bases and J by 0 bases, with 6 bases of the junction left unmatched. CDR3 nucleotide sequence: TGTGCCAGCAGTCCGCAGACTAGCGGTAGCACAGATACGCAGTATTTT. This translates into CASSPQTSGSTDTQYF.

This chain connects TRBV5-1 to TRBJ2-7; 10 positions agree with TRBD1. V lost 2 bases to trimming and J lost 5 bases; unmatched junction nucleotides: 7. This CDR3 has 15 residues. The germline gives CDR1 SGHRS, CDR2 YFSETQ. This CDR3 is CASSLIAGTGDEQYF. In nucleotides, the CDR3 is TGCGCCAGCAGCTTAATTGCCGGGACAGGGGACGAGCAGTACTTC. Full variable domain (remainder filled in from reference TRBV5-1 and TRBJ2-7): KAGVTQTPRYLIKTRGQQVTLSCSPISGHRSVSWYQQTPGQGLQFLFEYFSETQRNKGNFPGRFSGRQFSNSRSEMNVSTLELGDSALYLCASSLIAGTGDEQYFGPGTRLTVT.

This clonotype occurred many times. The chain links TRBV5-4 to TRBJ1-2; 7 bases agree with TRBD1. This CDR3 contains 12 residues. V dropped 7 bases and J dropped 6; count of bases not matched to a gene: 6. Germline assignment: CDR1 SGHNT and CDR2 YYREEE (reference sequence). DNA for the CDR3: TGTGCCAGCGGGAAACAGGGGAATGGCTACACCTTC. It yields the protein CASGKQGNGYTF.

The chain links TRBV4-1 to TRBJ1-5, with 8 bases lining up with TRBD1. The V gene's germline CDR1 is MGHRA and CDR2 YSYEKL. Unmatched junction bases numbered 5, after V lost 6 bases and J lost 1 base. The CDR3 extends over 15 amino acids. Written as DNA, the CDR3 is TGCGCCAGCAGAGACAGGGGTGGGAGCAATCAGCCCCAGCATTTT. Protein sequence: CASRDRGGSNQPQHF.

This clonotype was detected ten times or more. This chain links TRBV2 with TRBJ2-7; TRBD1 is a possible D gene (6 bases). This CDR3 has 12 amino acids. With 7 bases removed from V and 5 bases from J, the gap between germline ends came to 12 bases. Germline loops: CDR1 SNHLY, CDR2 FYNNEI. The CDR3 nucleotides are TGTGCCAGCAAAGGCAGGGGAGACGAGCAGTACTTC. This sequence encodes CASKGRGDEQYF.

This clonotype occurred many times. V usage is TRBV28 and J usage is TRBJ2-7, with D maybe TRBD1 (6 bases). CDR1 is MDHEN and CDR2 is SYDVKM in the germline V gene. There are 15 residues in the CDR3. V was trimmed by 5 bases and J by 2 bases, leaving 16 bases between them. CDR3 DNA: TGTGCCAGCAGTGGCCGACAGGACTCAACCTACGAGCAGTACTTC. Protein product: CASSGRQDSTYEQYF. Complete variable domain (other parts from reference TRBV28 and TRBJ2-7): DVKVTQSSRYLVKRTGEKVFLECVQDMDHENMFWYRQDPGLGLRLIYFSYDVKMKEKGDIPEGYSVSREKKERFSLILESASTNQTSMYLCASSGRQDSTYEQYFGPGTRLTVT.